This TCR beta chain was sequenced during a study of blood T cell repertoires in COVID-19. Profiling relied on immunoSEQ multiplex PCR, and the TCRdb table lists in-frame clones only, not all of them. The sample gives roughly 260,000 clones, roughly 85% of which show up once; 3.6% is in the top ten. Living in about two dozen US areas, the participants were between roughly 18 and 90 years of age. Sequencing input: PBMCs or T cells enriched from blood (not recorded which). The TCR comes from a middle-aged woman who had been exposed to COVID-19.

Here the CDR3 DNA reads TGTGCCAGCAGGGGGATCCGGGACAGGGGCACGCTAGCCAAAAACATTCAGTACTTC. Its protein is CASRGIRDRGTLAKNIQYF. The chain carries TRBV2 and TRBJ2-4; TRBD1 matches 10 bases. The CDR3 has 19 residues. Germline V gives CDR1 SNHLY, CDR2 FYNNEI. Unmatched junction bases numbered 14, after V lost 6 bases and J lost 0 bases.